This T cell receptor (beta chain) comes out of a study of early T cells in non-severe SARS-CoV-2 infection. Trimming removed 0 bases at V and 8 bases at J, with 10 bases between. CDR1 SGHTA and CDR2 FQGNSA come from the germline V gene. This CDR3 region has 13 residues. Study results and limitations: Lookups in VDJdb leaned toward anti-spike CD8 responses and missed private and CD4 specificities.

Of note for this clonotype: Its antigen is as yet unknown.

Researchers attached unique molecular identifiers to individual cDNA molecules. TCRdb re-called the 5' RACE reads through MiXCR, storing one row per CDR3 protein. The data hold roughly 70,000 distinct CDR3 sequences, with 18% observed a single time. The starting material was whole blood, obtained at baseline. This sequence was found in an adult who was a healthcare worker with PCR-confirmed SARS-CoV-2 infection or an uninfected control (not recorded which). This rearrangement joins TRBV7-2 to TRBJ1-1; the D is unclear. CDR3 DNA sequence: TGTGCCAGCAGCTTAGCTTCCCGGGTAGAAGCTTTCTTT. This translates into CASSLASRVEAFF.